These 5 T cell receptor beta chains came from one sample sequenced in a study of shared clonotypes between healthy human individuals (dated by TCRdb to about 2020). The library came from the immunoSEQ multiplex PCR assay. Entries here come from immuneACCESS through TCRdb and include only in-frame sequences with V and J called. Some clones fail to appear in such tables; in the studies checked, an unresolved V gene covers under half of the shortfall, and the cause of the remainder is unknown. For this sample there are over a million clones; 96% appear just once. The ten biggest clones cover 1.2% of the sample. Material for sequencing was naive CD4+ T cells sorted from blood. This specimen's cell subset or site label, per the study, means: CD45RA+ positively selected. The source of these receptors is a man aged 25 to 40 in good health.

The chain links TRBV6-5 to TRBJ2-7; D unclear. The CDR3 extends over 14 amino acids. V lost 5 bases and J 3 bases, leaving 14 bases between the germline ends. Germline V CDR1 and CDR2: MNHEY, SVGAGI. The CDR3 loop is CASSTINTNYEQYF. The CDR3 bases are TGTGCCAGCAGTACTATTAACACCAACTACGAGCAGTACTTC.

V and J are TRBV11-2 and TRBJ2-5; 11 nucleotides match TRBD1. Germline CDR1 reads SGHAT; CDR2 reads FQNNGV. The CDR3 length is 14 residues. The V segment lost 4 bases and the J segment 7 bases; nucleotides outside the gene matches: 5. CDR3 loop: CASSYSGTGGTQYF. The CDR3 DNA reads as TGTGCCAGCAGCTATTCCGGGACAGGGGGGACCCAGTACTTC.

This sequence joins TRBV6-5 and TRBJ1-4; 7 nucleotides align to TRBD1. CDR1 and CDR2 from the germline V gene are MNHEY and SVGAGI. V was pared by 5 bases and J by 7 bases, with 10 bases of the junction left unmatched. This CDR3 is 15 amino acids long. Here the CDR3 reads CASSGPGTASEKLFF. In nucleotides, the CDR3 is TGTGCCAGCAGTGGTCCCGGGACAGCGTCTGAAAAACTGTTTTTT.

V and J are TRBV28 and TRBJ2-7; 12 bases agree with TRBD1. The length of the CDR3 is 15 residues. The junction had 9 bases not matched to a gene; V was cut back by 6 bases and J by 6 bases. CDR1 MDHEN and CDR2 SYDVKM come from the germline V gene. The CDR3 loop reads CASSRIGTGGGEQYF. In DNA, the CDR3 is TGTGCCAGCAGCCGAATCGGGACAGGGGGCGGCGAGCAGTACTTC. Variable domain in full (rest from reference TRBV28 and TRBJ2-7): DVKVTQSSRYLVKRTGEKVFLECVQDMDHENMFWYRQDPGLGLRLIYFSYDVKMKEKGDIPEGYSVSREKKERFSLILESASTNQTSMYLCASSRIGTGGGEQYFGPGTRLTVT.

The chain is built from TRBV5-1 and TRBJ2-3; D is uncertain. V lost 4 bases, J lost 1 base, and 13 bases lay in between. The V gene's germline CDR1 is SGHRS and CDR2 YFSETQ. This CDR3 spans 15 amino acids. In nucleotides, the CDR3 is TGCGCCAGCAGCGTACATACACCAGGCACAGATACGCAGTATTTT. It translates to CASSVHTPGTDTQYF.